This entry lists 30 T cell receptor beta chains sequenced from one sample in a study of cytomegalovirus exposure and HLA in healthy donors. PCR primers comprised 60 Vbeta and 13 Jbeta primers. Method: immunoSEQ multiplex PCR; TCRdb's copy keeps in-frame clones and lacks some. The profile shows 110,000 or so clones, just under 70% of them singletons. The sequenced sample consisted of PBMCs. These receptors all stem from an older woman in good health and CMV-seropositive.

The rearrangement uses TRBV18 and TRBJ1-3; weak D call: TRBD1 (6 bases). Germline V lookup: CDR1 KGHSH, CDR2 LQKENI. The CDR3 runs to 15 residues. Trimming removed 2 bases at V and 4 bases at J, with 12 bases between. The CDR3 is CASSPTQGYGNTIYF. The CDR3 DNA reads as TGTGCCAGCTCACCAACCCAGGGGTACGGAAACACCATATATTTT.

The chain carries TRBV10-3 and TRBJ1-1, with D tentatively TRBD1 (6 bases). Trimming cost V 4 bases and J 1 base, with 10 bases left between them. The CDR3 runs to 14 residues. Germline loops: CDR1 ENHRY, CDR2 SYGVKD. CDR3 amino acids: CAISGGQSNTEAFF. The CDR3, as DNA: TGTGCCATCAGTGGAGGACAGTCGAACACTGAAGCTTTCTTT.

V and J are TRBV7-2 and TRBJ1-1; 8 nucleotides agree with TRBD1. The CDR3 is 17 amino acids. Looked up from germline, CDR1 is SGHTA and CDR2 is FQGNSA. The V gene end was trimmed by 3 bases and the J gene end by 4 bases; junction bases not matched to a gene: 13. The CDR3 bases are TGTGCCAGCAGCTTTCAGGGGGCCACACAGTGGGGCACTGAAGCTTTCTTT. Its protein is CASSFQGATQWGTEAFF.

The V and J genes are TRBV4-3 and TRBJ2-1; no firm D call. V gave up 2 bases and J gave up 0 bases, with 8 bases separating them. The CDR3 totals 15 residues. The V gene's germline CDR1 is LGHNA and CDR2 YSLEER. The CDR3 loop is CASSQSQSSYNEQFF. CDR3 bases: TGCGCCAGCAGCCAATCACAGAGCTCCTACAATGAGCAGTTCTTC.

The gene calls are TRBV6-5 and TRBJ2-5; D unclear. V dropped 5 bases and J dropped 4 bases, with 11 bases sitting between them. The CDR3 covers 13 residues. Per the germline V gene, CDR1 is MNHEY and CDR2 is SVGAGI. CDR3 residues: CASSVPGGETQYF. The CDR3 DNA sequence: TGTGCCAGCAGTGTCCCCGGTGGAGAGACCCAGTACTTC.

This chain connects TRBV30 to TRBJ2-2; D gene ambiguous. CDR1 and CDR2 from the germline V gene are GTSNPN and SVGIG (reference sequence). V lost 3 bases to trimming and J lost 7 bases, with 6 bases between them. This CDR3 is built from 11 residues. In nucleotides, the CDR3 is TGTGCCTGGAGCCCTAACGGGGAGCTGTTTTTT. Translating gives CAWSPNGELFF.

The chain couples TRBV18 to TRBJ1-6, with a tentative D call TRBD1 (5 bases). The CDR3 is made up of 15 amino acids. CDR1 is KGHSH and CDR2 is LQKENI in the germline V gene. Trimming pared 3 bases from V and 7 bases from J, leaving 13 bases between. The CDR3 nucleotides are TGTGCCAGCTCACCGGTGGCAGGGATAAATTCACCCCTCCACTTT. This gives the protein CASSPVAGINSPLHF.

The rearrangement joins TRBV7-9 to TRBJ1-1; D unclear. The V gene lost 6 bases and the J gene lost 0 bases, with 20 bases spanning the gap. Germline CDR1 is SEHNR and CDR2 is FQNEAQ (reference sequence). The CDR3 covers 17 residues. CDR3 amino acids: CASSHVTKSSMNTEAFF. The CDR3 DNA reads TGTGCCAGCAGTCATGTAACTAAGAGTTCTATGAACACTGAAGCTTTCTTT.

This chain connects TRBV6-5 to TRBJ1-1; D call uncertain. CDR1 and CDR2 from the germline V gene are MNHEY and SVGAGI. V gave up 6 bases and J gave up 3 bases, with 11 bases separating them. The CDR3 is made up of 13 amino acids. CDR3: CASRSLRDTEAFF. CDR3 DNA: TGTGCCAGCAGAAGTCTGAGGGACACTGAAGCTTTCTTT.

The chain joins TRBV2 to TRBJ2-2; 13 positions match TRBD2. V shed 6 bases, J shed 7 bases, and the junction held 8 bases outside the gene matches. Germline assignment: CDR1 SNHLY and CDR2 FYNNEI. The CDR3 has 16 residues. CDR3 DNA sequence: TGTGCCAGCAGCCCACTAGCGGGGGGGCCTGGCGGGGAGCTGTTTTTT. Residues: CASSPLAGGPGGELFF.

V is TRBV5-8 and J is TRBJ1-3; maybe TRBD1 (6 bases). Germline V gives CDR1 SGHTS, CDR2 YDEGEE. The V gene lost 9 bases and the J gene lost 0 bases, with 10 bases spanning the gap. This CDR3 comprises 13 residues. The CDR3 region has the DNA TGTGCCAACCTCAGGGGCTCTGGAAACACCATATATTTT. It encodes CANLRGSGNTIYF.

The chain combines TRBV29-1 with TRBJ2-7, with a possible D match to TRBD2 (5 bases). The CDR3 runs 12 residues. The germline V gene encodes CDR1 SQVTM and CDR2 ANQGSEA. Deletions cut 7 bases from V and 3 bases from J, with 13 bases between. Here the CDR3 reads CSARTQYYEQYF. CDR3 sequence (DNA): TGCAGCGCGCGGACTCAATACTACGAGCAGTACTTC.

The J gene is TRBJ1-4, the V gene TRBV7-9; perhaps TRBD1 as D (5 bases). The V end lost 3 bases, the J end lost 3 bases, and 11 bases lay between the germline ends. In germline, CDR1 is SEHNR, CDR2 FQNEAQ (reference sequence). The CDR3 totals 15 residues. CDR3 protein: CASSFGGAANEKLFF. The CDR3 DNA reads TGTGCCAGCAGCTTCGGCGGGGCAGCTAATGAAAAACTGTTTTTT.

The rearrangement links TRBV10-3 to TRBJ1-6, with D perhaps TRBD1 (6 bases). The CDR3 is made up of 12 amino acids. The germline V gene has CDR1 ENHRY and CDR2 SYGVKD. V gave up 10 bases and J gave up 7 bases, with 11 bases separating them. Here the CDR3 reads CATTGGNSPLHF. As DNA, the CDR3 is TGTGCCACGACAGGCGGAAATTCACCCCTCCACTTT.

This clone was counted a few times. The rearrangement links TRBV2 to TRBJ2-7; 9 bases are a match to TRBD1. In germline, CDR1 is SNHLY, CDR2 FYNNEI. With V trimmed by 8 bases and J by 0 bases, 2 bases remained unmatched. The CDR3 has 13 amino acids. The CDR3 bases are TGTGCCAGCGGGACAGGGCTCTCCTACGAGCAGTACTTC. Its protein product is CASGTGLSYEQYF.

The chain is built from TRBV4-1 and TRBJ1-2; TRBD1 matches 7 bases. V was clipped by 3 bases and J by 4 bases; unmatched bases: 8. Germline V CDR1 and CDR2: MGHRA, YSYEKL. CDR3 size: 15 residues. The CDR3 nucleotides read TGCGCCAGCAGCCAGGAAACAGGGGTTGGCTATGGCTACACCTTC. The encoded protein is CASSQETGVGYGYTF.

The chain joins TRBV7-2 to TRBJ1-5; D call uncertain. Germline V gene sequence: CDR1 SGHTA, CDR2 FQGNSA. This CDR3 spans 12 amino acids. Trimming left V 6 bases short and J 6 bases short, with 9 bases between. The CDR3 DNA reads as TGTGCCAGCAGAGAACCGGGTCAGCCCCAGCATTTT. Translation gives CASREPGQPQHF. Looking up the rest from reference TRBV7-2 and TRBJ1-5 gives the full variable domain: GAGVSQSPSNKVTEKGKDVELRCDPISGHTALYWYRQSLGQGLEFLIYFQGNSAPDKSGLPSDRFSAERTGGSVSTLTIQRTQQEDSAVYLCASREPGQPQHFGDGTRLSIL.

This clone was seen a handful of times. V and J are TRBV19 and TRBJ2-5; a possible D gene is TRBD2 (6 bases). Looked up from germline, CDR1 is LNHDA and CDR2 is SQIVND (reference sequence). The CDR3 has 15 residues. Trimming took off 3 bases at V and 2 bases at J, with 13 bases between the two ends. The CDR3, as DNA: TGTGCCAGTAGTATGGGTGGACTAAGTCAAGAGACCCAGTACTTC. Translated: CASSMGGLSQETQYF.

This chain links TRBV5-1 with TRBJ1-1; D is unresolved. The CDR3 has 13 residues. Germline CDR1 reads SGHRS; CDR2 reads YFSETQ. The germline V and J ends were trimmed by 7 bases and 0 bases, with 10 bases remaining between them. CDR3 residues: CASRNDMNTEAFF. The CDR3 bases are TGCGCCAGCCGAAACGACATGAACACTGAAGCTTTCTTT.

The CDR3 DNA sequence: TGTGCCAGCAGTTCTGAGGGTCGGAGTGAAAAACTGTTTTTT. Translated, it gives CASSSEGRSEKLFF. V gene TRBV6-6 combines with J gene TRBJ1-4; the D is unclear. CDR1 is MNHNY and CDR2 is SVGAGI in the germline V gene (reference sequence). Trimming pared 4 bases from V and 7 bases from J, leaving 13 bases between. The CDR3 consists of 14 residues.

This clone was detected only a few times. The V call is TRBV6-4, the J call TRBJ1-6; D might be TRBD1 (6 bases). CDR3 length equals 15 residues. V lost 6 bases and J lost 9, with 18 bases in between. CDR1 and CDR2 (germline): MRHNA, SNTAGT. The CDR3 loop is CASSQSGTWSSPLHF. The CDR3 DNA sequence: TGTGCCAGCAGCCAATCCGGGACATGGAGTTCACCCCTCCACTTT.

The chain couples TRBV5-4 to TRBJ2-1, with 8 bases that match TRBD1. From germline, CDR1 is SGHNT and CDR2 YYREEE (reference sequence). V was clipped by 4 bases and J by 8 bases; unmatched bases: 5. This CDR3 has 13 amino acids. The CDR3 DNA follows: TGTGCCAGCAGCCCCGGACAGGGTGATGAGCAGTTCTTC. This gives the protein CASSPGQGDEQFF.

The rearrangement joins TRBV4-1 to TRBJ1-1; possibly TRBD1 for D (6 bases). Looked up from germline, CDR1 is MGHRA and CDR2 is YSYEKL. V lost 3 bases and J lost 1, with 15 bases in between. The CDR3 loop spans 16 amino acids. This chain's CDR3 is CASSQELGAWNTEAFF. The CDR3 DNA sequence: TGCGCCAGCAGCCAGGAGCTGGGGGCCTGGAACACTGAAGCTTTCTTT.

This clone was detected a few times. The gene calls are TRBV18 and TRBJ2-2; TRBD1 agrees at 9 bases. Germline values: CDR1 KGHSH, CDR2 LQKENI. Unmatched junction bases numbered 6, after V lost 4 bases and J lost 6 bases. This CDR3 contains 15 residues. The CDR3, as DNA: TGTGCCAGCTCACTTCGACAGGGGGGTCCCGGGGAGCTGTTTTTT. Amino acids: CASSLRQGGPGELFF.

There are a few counts of this clone. CDR3 amino acids: CASSVDVSGTDTQYF. For the CDR3, the DNA is TGTGCCAGCAGCGTAGACGTTAGCGGCACAGATACGCAGTATTTT. This chain connects TRBV9 to TRBJ2-3; D possibly corresponds to TRBD2 (5 bases). V dropped 0 bases and J dropped 1 base, with 9 bases sitting between them. Germline V gene sequence: CDR1 SGDLS, CDR2 YYNGEE. This CDR3 is 15 amino acids long.

This clone was recorded a few times. This sequence joins TRBV6-1 and TRBJ1-1; TRBD1 aligns across 7 bases. This CDR3 has 15 residues. Germline V gene sequence: CDR1 MNHNS, CDR2 SASEGT. V shed 5 bases, J shed 2 bases, and the junction held 8 bases outside the gene matches. The CDR3 reads CASSLRTGANTEAFF. The CDR3 coding sequence is TGTGCCAGCAGTTTACGGACAGGAGCCAACACTGAAGCTTTCTTT.

This rearrangement joins TRBV9 to TRBJ1-1; D uncertain. CDR1 is SGDLS and CDR2 is YYNGEE in the germline V gene. V was trimmed by 0 bases and J by 1 base, leaving 4 bases between them. CDR3 length equals 13 residues. Here the CDR3 reads CASSVDRNTEAFF. In nucleotides, the CDR3 is TGTGCCAGCAGCGTAGACAGGAACACTGAAGCTTTCTTT. Drawing the rest from reference TRBV9 and TRBJ1-1, the complete variable domain is DSGVTQTPKHLITATGQRVTLRCSPRSGDLSVYWYQQSLDQGLQFLIQYYNGEERAKGNILERFSAQQFPDLHSELNLSSLELGDSALYFCASSVDRNTEAFFGQGTRLTVV.

Only one count was recorded for this clone. The rearrangement uses TRBV9 and TRBJ2-2, with D possibly TRBD1 on 6 matching bases. The CDR3 has 17 amino acids. With 4 bases removed from V and 6 bases from J, the gap between germline ends came to 22 bases. Germline assignment: CDR1 SGDLS and CDR2 YYNGEE. Here the CDR3 DNA reads TGTGCCAGCAGCCCTTTGTCGGCCCGGGACATCCCCGGGGAGCTGTTTTTT. This sequence encodes CASSPLSARDIPGELFF. Drawing the rest from reference TRBV9 and TRBJ2-2, the complete variable domain is DSGVTQTPKHLITATGQRVTLRCSPRSGDLSVYWYQQSLDQGLQFLIQYYNGEERAKGNILERFSAQQFPDLHSELNLSSLELGDSALYFCASSPLSARDIPGELFFGEGSRLTVL.

This clone turned up a few times. The chain is built from TRBV7-4 and TRBJ1-1; D gene ambiguous. CDR1 is SGHVT, CDR2 SQSDAQ, per germline. The CDR3 spans 17 residues. V was shortened by 6 bases and J by 5 bases, with 25 bases between the two germline ends. The CDR3 DNA follows: TGTGCCAGCAGGGTAGTAAGCCCTAACAGAAGAGAGACTGAAGCTTTCTTT. Translating it yields CASRVVSPNRRETEAFF.

V and J are TRBV27 and TRBJ1-6; 9 nucleotides agree with TRBD1. V gave up 3 bases and J gave up 10 bases; unmatched junction bases: 7. The CDR3 is made up of 15 amino acids. Germline V CDR1 and CDR2: MNHEY, SMNVEV (reference sequence). This CDR3 is CASSFLTGGNSPLHF. The CDR3 DNA reads TGTGCCAGCAGTTTCTTGACAGGGGGTAACTCACCCCTCCACTTT.